Sequencing of this TCR beta chain was carried out in a study of cytomegalovirus exposure and HLA in healthy donors. A note on this clone: The antigen remains unidentified.

The donors were part of the roughly 130-subject validation cohort, which stood apart from the roughly 700-subject first cohort. Produced via immunoSEQ multiplex PCR; TCRdb's table is partial and in-frame only. The sample consists of 280,000 or so clones, roughly 90% of them appearing once. This CDR3 comprises 14 residues. The V and J ends lost 2 bases and 3 bases respectively, with 6 bases between them. Notes on the study in general: Rare sequences made up most TCRs, while some public TCRs were found in many donors. According to the study, about 180 TCR beta chains were cytomegalovirus-associated. Within the 120 or so validation repertoires, first-cohort TCR clusters tended to co-occur, according to a later analysis.

The rearrangement links TRBV5-7 to TRBJ1-6; D unresolved. TRBV5-7 is assigned to the ORF class and has an uncertain function. Sequencing was carried out using PBMCs. The receptor comes from a woman between 18 and 29 years old in good health and CMV-seronegative. The CDR3 here is CASSFDNYNSPLHF. In DNA form, the CDR3 reads TGTGCCAGCAGCTTCGACAACTATAATTCACCCCTCCACTTT.